The 21 T cell receptor beta chains in this list originate from one sample, sequenced in a study of response to subunit inactivated influenza vaccine. TCRdb recomputed calls from the RT-PCR reads with MiXCR, one row per CDR3 protein. The sample lists around 580,000 distinct CDR3 sequences; 14% were seen once. The input for sequencing was PBMCs from blood, taken 11 to 12 days after vaccination. The receptor set was obtained from a man between 50 and 59 years old who received an inactivated influenza vaccine.

The chain is built from TRBV5-6 and TRBJ1-5; D uncertain. V dropped 2 bases and J dropped 5 bases, with 14 bases sitting between them. Per the germline V gene, CDR1 is SGHDT and CDR2 is YYEEEE. The length of the CDR3 is 15 residues. The CDR3 loop reads CASSFLTQRDQPQHF. The CDR3, as DNA: TGTGCCAGCAGCTTTCTAACTCAAAGGGATCAGCCCCAGCATTTT.

The chain carries TRBV5-1 and TRBJ1-1; the D gene is possibly TRBD1 (5 bases). This CDR3 has 15 amino acids. Looked up from germline, CDR1 is SGHRS and CDR2 is YFSETQ. The V and J ends lost 3 bases and 5 bases respectively, with 17 bases between them. The CDR3 reads CASSSGRPAETEAFF. The DNA of the CDR3 is TGCGCCAGCAGCTCGGGACGTCCCGCGGAGACTGAAGCTTTCTTT. The variable domain in full, with the rest retrieved from reference TRBV5-1 and TRBJ1-1, is KAGVTQTPRYLIKTRGQQVTLSCSPISGHRSVSWYQQTPGQGLQFLFEYFSETQRNKGNFPGRFSGRQFSNSRSEMNVSTLELGDSALYLCASSSGRPAETEAFFGQGTRLTVV.

Only a few counts were recorded for this clonotype. The chain recombines TRBV5-1 with TRBJ2-1; D is ambiguous. The V gene's germline CDR1 is SGHRS and CDR2 YFSETQ. The CDR3 has 13 amino acids. V lost 4 bases, J lost 6 bases, and 11 bases lay in between. The chain's CDR3 is CASSPPVGNEQFF. The CDR3 DNA sequence: TGCGCCAGCAGCCCCCCGGTCGGCAATGAGCAGTTCTTC.

The CDR3 spells CASSRTTYNSPLHF. Here the CDR3 DNA reads TGTGCCAGCTCAAGGACTACTTATAATTCACCCCTCCACTTT. This chain links TRBV6-1 with TRBJ1-6; D gene ambiguous. The CDR3 is made up of 14 amino acids. Germline CDR1 and CDR2: MNHNS and SASEGT. Trimming took 8 bases from V and 4 from J, leaving 12 bases between them.

In its sample, this clonotype was seen a few times. The chain is built from TRBV9 and TRBJ2-5; 10 nucleotides align to TRBD2. The CDR3 has 15 amino acids. J was trimmed by 1 base and V by 3 bases; bases with no gene match: 3. Germline V gene lookup returns CDR1 SGDLS and CDR2 YYNGEE. CDR3 sequence: CASSAGLAIQETQYF. CDR3 DNA: TGTGCCAGCAGCGCGGGACTAGCGATCCAAGAGACCCAGTACTTC.

This clonotype was seen more than once but under ten times. J is TRBJ2-1 and V is TRBV19, with D possibly matching TRBD2 (5 bases). The germline V gene has CDR1 LNHDA and CDR2 SQIVND (reference sequence). CDR3 length: 14 amino acids. V lost 6 bases to trimming and J lost 0 bases, with 9 bases between them. In nucleotides, the CDR3 is TGTGCCAGTAGCGGACTTAGCTCCTACAATGAGCAGTTCTTC. This encodes CASSGLSSYNEQFF.

This clonotype has just a few counts. The rearrangement joins TRBV2 to TRBJ2-7, with no clear D. The length of the CDR3 is 12 residues. Germline assignment: CDR1 SNHLY and CDR2 FYNNEI. Trimming took off 4 bases at V and 5 bases at J, with 9 bases between the two ends. CDR3 DNA sequence: TGTGCCAGCAGTGTAGGCCAGCACGAGCAGTACTTC. It codes for CASSVGQHEQYF. Combining the CDR3 with reference TRBV2 and TRBJ2-7 gives the whole variable domain EPEVTQTPSHQVTQMGQEVILRCVPISNHLYFYWYRQILGQKVEFLVSFYNNEISEKSEIFDDQFSVERPDGSNFTLKIRSTKLEDSAMYFCASSVGQHEQYFGPGTRLTVT.

V is TRBV6-1 and J is TRBJ2-7; the D gene is possibly TRBD1 (6 bases). CDR1 and CDR2 (germline): MNHNS, SASEGT. Trimming took off 7 bases at V and 2 bases at J, with 12 bases between the two ends. This CDR3 is 13 amino acids long. CDR3 bases: TGTGCCAGCAATCGGGACATTACCTACGAGCAGTACTTC. It encodes CASNRDITYEQYF.

This clonotype showed up just a few times. The V and J genes are TRBV6-1 and TRBJ1-1; D might be TRBD1 (6 bases). This CDR3 comprises 13 residues. Trimming cost V 5 bases and J 5 bases, with 12 bases left between them. The germline CDR1 and CDR2 sequences are MNHNS and SASEGT. CDR3 loop: CASSRQGSTEAFF. The CDR3 nucleotides read TGTGCCAGCAGTCGTCAGGGGAGTACTGAAGCTTTCTTT.

This clonotype was counted a few times. V is TRBV5-8 and J is TRBJ1-6; D is perhaps TRBD1 (5 bases). V lost 3 bases, J lost 10 bases, and 14 bases lay in between. Germline V gene sequence: CDR1 SGHTS, CDR2 YDEGEE. CDR3 length equals 14 residues. CDR3 residues: CASSYRDGMSPLHF. The CDR3 DNA reads TGTGCCAGCAGCTACCGGGACGGGATGTCACCCCTCCACTTT.

The chain links TRBV6-1 to TRBJ2-2, with D unresolved. The CDR3 runs 13 residues. Germline values: CDR1 MNHNS, CDR2 SASEGT. The V end was cut by 3 bases, the J end by 5 bases, with 7 bases between. The CDR3 loop is CASSEHETGELFF. DNA of the CDR3: TGTGCCAGCAGTGAGCATGAGACCGGGGAGCTGTTTTTT.

This clonotype was observed a handful of times. The chain employs TRBV21-1 and TRBJ2-3. TRBV21-1 is reported as a pseudogene. This CDR3 spans 15 amino acids. The CDR3 spells CASSKVGTSGATQYF. DNA of the CDR3: TGTGCCAGCAGCAAAGTTGGGACTAGCGGAGCTACGCAGTATTTT.

Many counts were recorded for this clonotype. The chain uses TRBV4-3 and TRBJ2-2, with a weak D call TRBD1 (5 bases). Trimming cost V 4 bases and J 1 base, with 13 bases left between them. From germline, CDR1 is LGHNA and CDR2 YSLEER. The CDR3 runs 16 residues. In DNA, the CDR3 is TGCGCCAGCAGCCGAGAAATTGGACAGAACACCGGGGAGCTGTTTTTT. It yields the protein CASSREIGQNTGELFF.

This clonotype was picked up many times. This chain uses TRBV29-1 with TRBJ2-1, with 11 positions matching TRBD1. This CDR3 has 13 residues. Losses at the gene ends were 8 bases for V and 7 bases for J; bases not matched to a gene: 7. The germline CDR1 and CDR2 sequences are SQVTM and ANQGSEA. For the CDR3, the DNA is TGCAGCCAGAAGGGACAGGGGGTGAATGAGCAGTTCTTC. Amino acids: CSQKGQGVNEQFF.

This clonotype was detected a few times. The V and J genes are TRBV20-1 and TRBJ2-1; D is ambiguous. This CDR3 region has 11 residues. Trimming took off 1 base at V and 10 bases at J, with 8 bases between the two ends. The germline V gene has CDR1 DFQATT and CDR2 SNEGSKA (reference sequence). This CDR3 reads CSARARSEQFF. The CDR3 bases are TGCAGTGCTAGAGCCCGCTCGGAGCAGTTCTTC.

The chain combines TRBV29-1 with TRBJ2-6; maybe TRBD1 (6 bases). V dropped 5 bases and J dropped 2 bases, with 16 bases sitting between them. The V gene's germline CDR1 is SQVTM and CDR2 ANQGSEA. This CDR3 is built from 16 residues. CDR3 region: CSVFDRMDAGANVLTF. Here the CDR3 DNA reads TGCAGCGTTTTCGACAGGATGGACGCTGGGGCCAACGTCCTGACTTTC.

This clonotype was recorded many times. The chain combines TRBV20-1 with TRBJ2-5; possible D gene TRBD2, 6 bases. This CDR3 comprises 15 residues. The V gene's germline CDR1 is DFQATT and CDR2 SNEGSKA (reference sequence). V lost 5 bases and J lost 5, with 21 bases in between. CDR3 sequence: CSAETSPGGWETQYF. In DNA, the CDR3 is TGCAGTGCTGAGACTTCGCCTGGGGGGTGGGAGACCCAGTACTTC.

V gene TRBV20-1 combines with J gene TRBJ2-1; 8 bases fit TRBD2. The J segment lost 4 bases and the V segment lost 6 bases, leaving 8 bases of the junction unmatched. CDR1 is DFQATT and CDR2 is SNEGSKA in the germline V gene (reference sequence). There are 14 residues in the CDR3. CDR3 sequence reads: CSARPGLEYNEQFF. The CDR3 nucleotides are TGCAGTGCCCGGCCGGGACTAGAATACAATGAGCAGTTCTTC.

This clonotype was detected only a few times. The chain carries TRBV2 and TRBJ2-1; D is unclear. The CDR3 totals 14 residues. Germline loops: CDR1 SNHLY, CDR2 FYNNEI. V gave up 0 bases and J gave up 10 bases, with 13 bases separating them. CDR3 amino acids: CASSEALQDGEQFF. Here the CDR3 DNA reads TGTGCCAGCAGTGAAGCGCTTCAGGACGGGGAGCAGTTCTTC.

This clonotype counts as medium-sized. This sequence joins TRBV7-6 and TRBJ2-2; TRBD1 might be the D (5 bases). V was trimmed by 5 bases and J by 2 bases, leaving 15 bases between them. This CDR3 has 16 residues. Germline V gene lookup returns CDR1 SGHVS and CDR2 FNYEAQ. The CDR3 reads CASSLLLTGNTGELFF. The CDR3 DNA is TGTGCCAGCAGCCTACTTCTAACAGGAAACACCGGGGAGCTGTTTTTT.

The J gene is TRBJ1-2, the V gene TRBV24-1; TRBD1 aligns across 9 bases. Germline V gene data show CDR1 as KGHDR and CDR2 as SFDVKD. The V gene end was trimmed by 2 bases and the J gene end by 7 bases; junction bases not matched to a gene: 10. CDR3 length equals 16 residues. CDR3 sequence reads: CATSDSGTGLIGGYTF. The CDR3 region has the DNA TGTGCCACCAGTGATTCCGGGACAGGGCTTATTGGTGGCTACACCTTC.